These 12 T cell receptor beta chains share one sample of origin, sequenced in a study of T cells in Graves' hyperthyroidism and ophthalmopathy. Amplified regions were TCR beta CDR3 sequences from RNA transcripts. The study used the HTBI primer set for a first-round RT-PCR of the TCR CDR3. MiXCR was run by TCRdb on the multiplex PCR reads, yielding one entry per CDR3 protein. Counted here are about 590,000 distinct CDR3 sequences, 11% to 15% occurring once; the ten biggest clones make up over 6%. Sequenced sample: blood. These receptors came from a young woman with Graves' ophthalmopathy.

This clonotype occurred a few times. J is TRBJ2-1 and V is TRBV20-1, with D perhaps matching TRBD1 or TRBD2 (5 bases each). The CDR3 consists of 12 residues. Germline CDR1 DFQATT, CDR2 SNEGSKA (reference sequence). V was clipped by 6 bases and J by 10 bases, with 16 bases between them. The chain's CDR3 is CSASYPGREQFF. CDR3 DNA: TGCAGTGCCTCCTACCCGGGGCGCGAGCAGTTCTTC.

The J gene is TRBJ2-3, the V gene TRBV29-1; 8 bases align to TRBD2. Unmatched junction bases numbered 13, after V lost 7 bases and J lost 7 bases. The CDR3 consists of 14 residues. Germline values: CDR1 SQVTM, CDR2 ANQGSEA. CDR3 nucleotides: TGCAGCGCTAAGGGGGGACTAGGATTAAATACGCAGTATTTT. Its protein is CSAKGGLGLNTQYF.

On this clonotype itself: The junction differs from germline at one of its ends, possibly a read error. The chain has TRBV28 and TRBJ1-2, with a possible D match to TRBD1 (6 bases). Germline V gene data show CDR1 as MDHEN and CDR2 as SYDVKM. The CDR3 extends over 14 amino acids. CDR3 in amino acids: CASSRDISNYGCTF. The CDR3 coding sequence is TGTGCCAGCAGTCGGGACATCTCTAACTATGGCTGCACCTTC.

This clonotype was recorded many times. CDR3 DNA: TGTGCCAGCAGTTTAGGGACAGGGGGCATTGGCTACACCTTC. It codes for CASSLGTGGIGYTF. The chain uses TRBV12-3 or TRBV12-4 and TRBJ1-2, with 11 bases lining up with TRBD1. V lost 1 base to trimming and J lost 7 bases; unmatched junction nucleotides: 2. This CDR3 is built from 14 residues.

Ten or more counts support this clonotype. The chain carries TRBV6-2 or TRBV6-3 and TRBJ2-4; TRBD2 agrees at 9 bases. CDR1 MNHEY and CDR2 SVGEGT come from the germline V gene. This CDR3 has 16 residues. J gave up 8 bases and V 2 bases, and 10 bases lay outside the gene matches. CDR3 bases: TGTGCCAGCAGTTACGCCGCGGGACTAGCCGGGGACATTCAGTACTTC. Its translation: CASSYAAGLAGDIQYF.

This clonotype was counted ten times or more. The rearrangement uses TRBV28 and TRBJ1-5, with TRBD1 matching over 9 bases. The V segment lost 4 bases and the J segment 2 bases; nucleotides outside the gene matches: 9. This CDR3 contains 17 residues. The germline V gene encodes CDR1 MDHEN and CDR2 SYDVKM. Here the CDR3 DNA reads TGTGCCAGCAGTTATGACCTGGGACAGGGACGCAATCAGCCCCAGCATTTT. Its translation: CASSYDLGQGRNQPQHF.

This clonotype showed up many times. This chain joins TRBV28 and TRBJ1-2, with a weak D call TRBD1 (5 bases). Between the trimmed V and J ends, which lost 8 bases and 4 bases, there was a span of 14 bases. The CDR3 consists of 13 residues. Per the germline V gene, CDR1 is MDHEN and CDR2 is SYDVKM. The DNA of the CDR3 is TGTGCCAGCGACAGCGGGCCGGGCTATGGCTACACCTTC. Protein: CASDSGPGYGYTF.

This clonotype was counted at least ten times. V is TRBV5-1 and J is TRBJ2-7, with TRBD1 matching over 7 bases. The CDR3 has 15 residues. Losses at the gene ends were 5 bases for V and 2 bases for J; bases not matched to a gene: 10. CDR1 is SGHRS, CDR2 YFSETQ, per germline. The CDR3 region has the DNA TGCGCCAGCAGAACCGGGACAGACCTCACCTACGAGCAGTACTTC. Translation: CASRTGTDLTYEQYF.

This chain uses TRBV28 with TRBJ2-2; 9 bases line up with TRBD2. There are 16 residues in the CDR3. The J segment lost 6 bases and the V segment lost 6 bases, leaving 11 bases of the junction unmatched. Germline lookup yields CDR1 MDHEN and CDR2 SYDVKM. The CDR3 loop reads CASSSLSGRGSGELFF. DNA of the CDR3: TGTGCCAGCAGCTCACTTAGCGGGAGAGGGTCCGGGGAGCTGTTTTTT.

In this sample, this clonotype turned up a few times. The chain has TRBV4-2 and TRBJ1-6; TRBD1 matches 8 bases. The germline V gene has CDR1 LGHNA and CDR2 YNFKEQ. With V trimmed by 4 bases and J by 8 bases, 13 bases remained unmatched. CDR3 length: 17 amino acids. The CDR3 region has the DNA TGTGCCAGCAGCCGCGACCAGGGGGCGAAATCGGATTCACCCCTCCACTTT. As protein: CASSRDQGAKSDSPLHF.

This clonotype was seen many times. In nucleotides, the CDR3 is TGCAGCGTCCGACAGGGCGGCTACGAGCAGTACTTC. Translated: CSVRQGGYEQYF. V and J are TRBV29-1 and TRBJ2-7; 7 bases match TRBD1. From germline, CDR1 is SQVTM and CDR2 ANQGSEA. The CDR3 is 12 amino acids. Trimming cost V 6 bases and J 3 bases; bases outside gene matches: 5.

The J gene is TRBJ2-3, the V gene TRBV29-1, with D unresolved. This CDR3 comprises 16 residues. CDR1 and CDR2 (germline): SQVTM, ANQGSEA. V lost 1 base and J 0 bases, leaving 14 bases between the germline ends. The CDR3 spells CSVEGTGSSSTDTQYF. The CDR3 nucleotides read TGCAGCGTTGAAGGTACCGGCAGCTCTAGCACAGATACGCAGTATTTT.